This TCR beta chain was obtained from a study of regulatory T cells in long-lasting Graves disease. Regarding the study as a whole: Between persistent patients, more than 2,500 public clonotypes were shared, exceeding the approximately 900 shared between new patients.

The sample's time point: newly diagnosed GD, antithyroid drugs for less than 3 months. With RNA extracted from PBMCs as input, the TCR library was made. The CDR3 contains 12 residues. Trimming removed 0 bases at V and 6 bases at J, with 5 bases between. Germline V gene data show CDR1 as LNHDA and CDR2 as SQIVND (reference sequence). Relying on iRepertoire HTBI primers and Arm-PCR of CDR3 regions, the team built TCR beta libraries. TCRdb reprocessed the multiplex PCR reads via MiXCR and lists one record per CDR3 protein. The sample lists roughly 410,000 distinct CDR3 sequences, 15% occurring once. Comment on this clonotype: Its specificity is unknown.

This sample also belongs to another study, concerning T cells in Graves' hyperthyroidism and ophthalmopathy. As reported in that work: Exclusions: uncontrolled infection, other autoimmune disease, pregnancy, lactation. When the TCR CDR3 underwent first-round RT-PCR, the HTBI primer set was used.

This sequence was found in a woman aged 40-49 years with Graves disease. This specimen was peripheral blood mononuclear cells (PBMCs), taken at new diagnosis, from a patient treated with antithyroid drugs. The V gene is TRBV19, the J gene TRBJ1-1; D unclear. The CDR3 DNA reads as TGTGCCAGTAGTATAGACAGCCCTGAAGCTTTCTTT. Encoded protein: CASSIDSPEAFF.